The 21 T cell receptor beta chains below come from one sample, sequenced in a study of T cell responses to AZD1222 COVID-19 vaccine. The data were produced by immunoSEQ multiplex PCR, yet TCRdb's version contains in-frame clones alone and is incomplete. The sample contains 90,000 to 120,000 clones, approximately 90% of which appear only once. Here the sequenced sample was peripheral blood, taken 28 days after the second AZD1222 dose. The origin of the receptors is an adult who received the AZD1222 COVID-19 vaccine.

The chain couples TRBV28 to TRBJ2-4, with D possibly matching TRBD1 (6 bases). The CDR3 has 17 amino acids. Trimming pared 3 bases from V and 3 bases from J, leaving 18 bases between. Germline V gene data show CDR1 as MDHEN and CDR2 as SYDVKM. The CDR3 bases are TGTGCCAGCAGTTTTGTAGGAAGGGGCAGGGGCAAAAACATTCAGTACTTC. Translation: CASSFVGRGRGKNIQYF. Full variable domain (missing parts from reference TRBV28 and TRBJ2-4): DVKVTQSSRYLVKRTGEKVFLECVQDMDHENMFWYRQDPGLGLRLIYFSYDVKMKEKGDIPEGYSVSREKKERFSLILESASTNQTSMYLCASSFVGRGRGKNIQYFGAGTRLSVL.

The chain uses TRBV5-5 and TRBJ1-3; D may be TRBD1 (6 bases). The CDR3 totals 16 residues. V was cut by 0 bases and J by 4 bases, with 14 bases left in between. CDR1 SGHKS and CDR2 YYEKEE come from the germline V gene (reference sequence). CDR3 in amino acids: CASSLASPDRGNTIYF. The CDR3, as DNA: TGTGCCAGCAGCTTGGCCTCTCCGGACAGAGGAAACACCATATATTTT.

This clone was recorded once. The chain joins TRBV5-3 to TRBJ1-5; 7 nucleotides align to TRBD1. TRBV5-3 is an ORF, with its function uncertain. The V segment lost 5 bases and the J segment 2 bases; nucleotides outside the gene matches: 13. The CDR3 totals 17 residues. Here the CDR3 reads CARRTRAGGPGNQPQHF. The CDR3 DNA follows: TGTGCCAGAAGGACAAGGGCAGGGGGTCCTGGCAATCAGCCCCAGCATTTT.

This chain links TRBV12-5 with TRBJ2-2; 10 positions match TRBD2. Germline CDR1 and CDR2: LGHNT and FRNRAP. V dropped 2 bases and J dropped 1; count of bases not matched to a gene: 4. This CDR3 spans 17 amino acids. The CDR3 sequence: CASGLTTSGKNTGELFF. The CDR3 coding sequence is TGTGCTAGTGGTTTGACAACTAGCGGGAAGAACACCGGGGAGCTGTTTTTT.

This chain connects TRBV7-7 to TRBJ2-7; 14 bases agree with TRBD2. The CDR3 length is 13 residues. Germline CDR1 is SSHAT and CDR2 is FNYEAQ (reference sequence). After removal of 5 bases from V and 10 bases from J, the junction contained 4 bases not matched to a gene. CDR3 bases: TGTGCCAGCAGCACCGGACTAGCGGGGGGACAGTACTTC. Protein product: CASSTGLAGGQYF.

V and J are TRBV2 and TRBJ2-2, with D unresolved. Germline-derived CDR1 and CDR2 are SNHLY and FYNNEI. V dropped 3 bases and J dropped 5 bases, with 7 bases sitting between them. CDR3 length: 13 amino acids. CDR3 residues: CASSEIGTGELFF. DNA of the CDR3: TGTGCCAGCAGTGAGATAGGAACCGGGGAGCTGTTTTTT.

J is TRBJ2-7 and V is TRBV11-2; D might be TRBD2 (5 bases). Trimming removed 5 bases from V and 2 bases from J, with 13 bases in between. The CDR3 is made up of 14 amino acids. Germline-derived CDR1 and CDR2 are SGHAT and FQNNGV. The CDR3 nucleotides read TGTGCCAGCAGCACCGGACTGCCTCCCTACGAGCAGTACTTC. Translating gives CASSTGLPPYEQYF.

The chain links TRBV9 to TRBJ1-3, with D possibly matching TRBD1 (6 bases). The germline CDR1 and CDR2 sequences are SGDLS and YYNGEE. The V and J ends lost 1 base and 4 bases respectively, with 12 bases between them. This CDR3 region has 15 residues. The CDR3 DNA reads as TGTGCCAGCAGCGTATTACAGGGAGCAGGAAACACCATATATTTT. Amino acids: CASSVLQGAGNTIYF.

The V call is TRBV6-2 or TRBV6-3, the J call TRBJ2-1, with a weak D call TRBD2 (5 bases). CDR1 and CDR2 from the germline V gene are MNHEY and SVGEGT. The CDR3 consists of 11 residues. The germline V and J ends were trimmed by 6 bases and 9 bases, with 9 bases remaining between them. The CDR3 reads CASSDRGEQFF. Written as DNA, the CDR3 is TGTGCCAGCAGCGACCGGGGTGAGCAGTTCTTC.

With regard to this clone: The junction shows a germline mismatch at one end, possibly a read error. The V and J genes are TRBV7-9 and TRBJ1-1; D gene unclear. Germline values: CDR1 SEHNR, CDR2 FQNEAQ (reference sequence). This CDR3 has 13 residues. The CDR3 region has the DNA TGTGCCAGCAGCCTAGCCCAGAATACTGAAGCTTTCTTT. This sequence encodes CASSLAQNTEAFF.

The rearrangement joins TRBV11-2 to TRBJ1-2, with TRBD1 as a possible D gene (5 bases). The CDR3 contains 14 residues. The germline V and J ends were trimmed by 7 bases and 6 bases, with 18 bases remaining between them. Germline CDR1 reads SGHAT; CDR2 reads FQNNGV. CDR3 nucleotides: TGTGCCAGCACCAAAGTGGGGGGTGCAGATGGCTACACCTTC. Its protein product is CASTKVGGADGYTF. The whole variable domain, remainder taken from reference TRBV11-2 and TRBJ1-2, is EAGVAQSPRYKIIEKRQSVAFWCNPISGHATLYWYQQILGQGPKLLIQFQNNGVVDDSQLPKDRFSAERLKGVDSTLKIQPAKLEDSAVYLCASTKVGGADGYTFGSGTRLTVV.

CDR3 protein: CASSPPRADTNQPQHF. The CDR3 DNA is TGTGCCAGCTCACCTCCTAGGGCAGACACCAATCAGCCCCAGCATTTT. This sequence joins TRBV18 and TRBJ1-5, with unresolved D. Germline assignment: CDR1 KGHSH and CDR2 LQKENI. V lost 3 bases to trimming and J lost 3 bases, with 15 bases between them. CDR3 length equals 16 residues.

This chain links TRBV19 with TRBJ2-7; TRBD1 agrees at 7 bases. Germline V gives CDR1 LNHDA, CDR2 SQIVND (reference sequence). J was trimmed by 3 bases and V by 3 bases; bases with no gene match: 8. There are 15 residues in the CDR3. The DNA for the CDR3 is TGTGCCAGTAGTATCCGGCCCCACAGGGGCTACGAGCAGTACTTC. Encoded protein: CASSIRPHRGYEQYF.

This chain connects TRBV19 to TRBJ1-6; D is unclear. The length of the CDR3 is 12 residues. Germline CDR1 and CDR2: LNHDA and SQIVND (reference sequence). Deletions cut 3 bases from V and 11 bases from J, with 8 bases between. The CDR3 region is CASSMSGPPLHF. The CDR3, as DNA: TGTGCCAGTAGTATGAGCGGTCCACCCCTCCACTTT.

J is TRBJ2-7 and V is TRBV7-2; a possible D gene is TRBD2 (6 bases). The CDR3 covers 16 residues. V was clipped by 1 base and J by 4 bases, with 17 bases between them. From germline, CDR1 is SGHTA and CDR2 FQGNSA. The CDR3 nucleotides are TGTGCCAGCAGCTTAGGGGGTACGGGAGTCGGATACGAGCAGTACTTC. Translating gives CASSLGGTGVGYEQYF.

The chain joins TRBV9 to TRBJ2-1, with D perhaps given as TRBD1 or TRBD2 (6 bases each). In germline, CDR1 is SGDLS, CDR2 YYNGEE. The CDR3 spans 16 residues. V dropped 0 bases and J dropped 2 bases, with 12 bases sitting between them. The CDR3 loop reads CASSVGGAVAYNEQFF. DNA of the CDR3: TGTGCCAGCAGCGTAGGGGGGGCGGTTGCCTACAATGAGCAGTTCTTC.

This rearrangement joins TRBV3-1 (or the pseudogene TRBV3-2) to TRBJ2-7; D not resolved. The CDR3 has 14 amino acids. Germline CDR1 reads LGHDT; CDR2 reads YNNKEL (reference sequence). Trimming removed 4 bases from V and 0 bases from J, with 10 bases in between. The CDR3 DNA is TGTGCCAGCAGCCGGAAAGGTGACTCCTACGAGCAGTACTTC. Amino acids: CASSRKGDSYEQYF.

The chain joins TRBV30 to TRBJ1-6; D gene uncertain. CDR1 is GTSNPN, CDR2 SVGIG, per germline (reference sequence). V was shortened by 0 bases and J by 5 bases, with 8 bases between the two germline ends. The length of the CDR3 is 14 residues. As DNA, the CDR3 is TGTGCCTGGAGTGTACTGGTGGATAATTCACCCCTCCACTTT. As protein: CAWSVLVDNSPLHF. The variable domain in full, completed from reference TRBV30 and TRBJ1-6, reads SQTIHQWPATLVQPVGSPLSLECTVEGTSNPNLYWYRQAAGRGLQLLFYSVGIGQISSEVPQNLSASRPQDRQFILSSKKLLLSDSGFYLCAWSVLVDNSPLHFGNGTRLTVT.

The chain has TRBV11-2 and TRBJ2-7, with 7 bases lining up with TRBD2. The V gene's germline CDR1 is SGHAT and CDR2 FQNNGV. V was clipped by 4 bases and J by 0 bases; unmatched bases: 9. The CDR3 spans 16 residues. CDR3 protein: CASSSRNSGFSYEQYF. The CDR3 nucleotides are TGTGCCAGCAGCTCGCGGAATAGCGGGTTCTCCTACGAGCAGTACTTC.

The chain is built from TRBV11-2 and TRBJ2-2; D unclear. The CDR3 runs 10 residues. Germline values: CDR1 SGHAT, CDR2 FQNNGV. V lost 3 bases and J lost 7, with 0 bases in between. This chain's CDR3 is CASSFGELFF. The CDR3 bases are TGTGCCAGCAGCTTCGGGGAGCTGTTTTTT.

The chain's CDR3 is CASSLGRVLSYEQYF. The DNA for the CDR3 is TGTGCCAGCAGTTTGGGCAGGGTCTTGTCCTACGAGCAGTACTTC. This chain joins TRBV28 and TRBJ2-7; D is perhaps TRBD1 (5 bases). This CDR3 has 15 residues. V was clipped by 3 bases and J by 1 base, with 13 bases between them. In germline, CDR1 is MDHEN, CDR2 SYDVKM.